Listed below are T cell receptor beta chains from one sample, sequenced in a study of T cell repertoires in cytomegalovirus infection. Their antigen targets remain unknown. TCRdb used MiXCR to reprocess the reads, holding one entry per CDR3 protein. The sample carries roughly 570,000 distinct CDR3 sequences, under 45% recorded once. The sequencing here drew on cultured PBMCs, taken from culture after CMV antigen stimulation. These receptors all stem from a human donor in good health (CMV status not recorded). Some clones in this sample may be carry-over from other donors' samples. Each CDR3 is given with its conserved first and last residue. Fields, in order: CDR3 protein, CDR3 DNA, D gene, clone size, V gene, J gene. D genes are given only for firm matches. Part of the rows lack a size; the others show once, few, many or a class for expanded clones.

CDR3 protein: CASNQTPNTEAFF
CDR3 DNA: TGTGCCAGCAACCAGACTCCTAACACTGAAGCTTTCTTT
D gene: .
clone size: .
V gene: TRBV12-3/TRBV12-4
J gene: TRBJ1-1

CDR3 protein: CASSPGTGSGETQYF
CDR3 DNA: TGTGCCAGCAGCCCAGGGACAGGGTCGGGAGAGACCCAGTACTTC
D gene: TRBD1
clone size: .
V gene: TRBV7-6
J gene: TRBJ2-5

CDR3 protein: CASSSSFSSIIETQYF
CDR3 DNA: TGCGCCAGCAGCTCCTCTTTCTCCTCCATCATAGAGACCCAGTACTTC
D gene: .
clone size: .
V gene: TRBV5-1
J gene: TRBJ2-5

CDR3 protein: CASSPKGGSRSYEQYF
CDR3 DNA: TGTGCCAGCAGCCCAAAAGGCGGGAGCAGGTCCTACGAGCAGTACTTC
D gene: TRBD2
clone size: many
V gene: TRBV7-2
J gene: TRBJ2-7

CDR3 protein: CASSLGGQYNEKLFF
CDR3 DNA: TGTGCCAGCAGCTTAGGTGGTCAGTATAATGAAAAACTGTTTTTT
D gene: .
clone size: .
V gene: TRBV7-9
J gene: TRBJ1-4

CDR3 protein: CSAPPGAVYGYTF
CDR3 DNA: TGCAGTGCTCCCCCGGGGGCTGTCTATGGCTACACCTTC
D gene: .
clone size: .
V gene: TRBV20-1
J gene: TRBJ1-2

CDR3 protein: CSARRTGTTDTQYF
CDR3 DNA: TGCAGTGCTAGAAGGACAGGGACCACAGATACGCAGTATTTT
D gene: TRBD1
clone size: few
V gene: TRBV20-1
J gene: TRBJ2-3

CDR3 protein: CASSQVYEQYF
CDR3 DNA: TGTGCCAGCAGCCAGGTTTACGAGCAGTACTTC
D gene: .
clone size: many
V gene: TRBV14
J gene: TRBJ2-7

CDR3 protein: CASSQGQGGQPQHF
CDR3 DNA: TGTGCCAGCAGCCAAGGACAGGGGGGTCAGCCCCAGCATTTT
D gene: TRBD1
clone size: .
V gene: TRBV4-2
J gene: TRBJ1-5

CDR3 protein: CASSVRGPHNEQFF
CDR3 DNA: TGTGCCAGTAGTGTCAGGGGGCCCCACAATGAGCAGTTCTTC
D gene: TRBD1
clone size: .
V gene: TRBV19
J gene: TRBJ2-1

CDR3 protein: CASGQFSYEQYF
CDR3 DNA: TGTGCCAGCGGACAATTCTCCTACGAGCAGTACTTC
D gene: .
clone size: .
V gene: TRBV2
J gene: TRBJ2-7

CDR3 protein: CASSQSVSNQPQHF
CDR3 DNA: TGTGCCAGCAGCCAATCCGTAAGCAATCAGCCCCAGCATTTT
D gene: .
clone size: few
V gene: TRBV6-6
J gene: TRBJ1-5

CDR3 protein: CASSSRVGYTF
CDR3 DNA: TGTGCCAGCAGTTCCAGGGTGGGCTACACCTTC
D gene: .
clone size: .
V gene: TRBV12-3/TRBV12-4
J gene: TRBJ1-2

CDR3 protein: CASSQGGPDNSPLHF
CDR3 DNA: TGTGCCAGCAGTCAAGGAGGACCCGATAATTCACCCCTCCACTTT
D gene: .
clone size: many
V gene: TRBV7-2
J gene: TRBJ1-6

CDR3 protein: CSASSGYEQFF
CDR3 DNA: TGCAGTGCTAGTTCCGGATATGAGCAGTTCTTC
D gene: .
clone size: .
V gene: TRBV20-1
J gene: TRBJ2-1

CDR3 protein: CASSYYETEDGYTF
CDR3 DNA: TGTGCCAGCAGTTATTACGAGACAGAGGATGGCTACACCTTC
D gene: .
clone size: .
V gene: TRBV6-9
J gene: TRBJ1-2

CDR3 protein: CASSEGNLAGGTDTQYF
CDR3 DNA: TGTGCCAGCAGTGAAGGGAACCTAGCGGGGGGCACAGATACGCAGTATTTT
D gene: TRBD2
clone size: .
V gene: TRBV6-1
J gene: TRBJ2-3

CDR3 protein: CASSSGQGDRTIYF
CDR3 DNA: TGTGCCAGCAGCTCCGGACAGGGTGATCGCACCATATATTTT
D gene: TRBD1
clone size: .
V gene: TRBV7-2
J gene: TRBJ1-3

CDR3 protein: CASSFPRTGNYEQYF
CDR3 DNA: TGTGCCAGCAGCTTTCCCCGGACAGGGAACTACGAGCAGTACTTC
D gene: TRBD1
clone size: many
V gene: TRBV7-2
J gene: TRBJ2-7

CDR3 protein: CASSFTGTPNTQYF
CDR3 DNA: TGTGCCAGCAGCTTCACCGGGACTCCGAATACGCAGTATTTT
D gene: .
clone size: .
V gene: TRBV7-2
J gene: TRBJ2-3

CDR3 protein: CASSPMTGTEYEQYF
CDR3 DNA: TGTGCCAGCAGCCCAATGACAGGGACGGAATACGAGCAGTACTTC
D gene: TRBD1
clone size: .
V gene: TRBV5-4
J gene: TRBJ2-7

CDR3 protein: CASSAGLGETQYF
CDR3 DNA: TGTGCCAGCAGCGCTGGACTAGGGGAGACCCAGTACTTC
D gene: TRBD2
clone size: few
V gene: TRBV5-6
J gene: TRBJ2-5

CDR3 protein: CASSSRRAGPIYF
CDR3 DNA: TGTGCCAGCAGCTCCCGGCGGGCGGGTCCCATATATTTT
D gene: .
clone size: .
V gene: TRBV9
J gene: TRBJ1-3

CDR3 protein: CASSLDSTSGITDTQYF
CDR3 DNA: TGTGCCAGCAGCTTAGACTCAACTAGCGGGATCACAGATACGCAGTATTTT
D gene: TRBD2
clone size: .
V gene: TRBV11-2
J gene: TRBJ2-3

CDR3 protein: CASSQSDRSNYEQYF
CDR3 DNA: TGCGCCAGCAGCCAGTCAGACAGGTCCAATTACGAGCAGTACTTC
D gene: .
clone size: .
V gene: TRBV4-1
J gene: TRBJ2-7

CDR3 protein: CATSRDPGNQETQYF
CDR3 DNA: TGTGCCACCAGCAGAGACCCAGGGAACCAAGAGACCCAGTACTTC
D gene: .
clone size: .
V gene: TRBV15
J gene: TRBJ2-5

CDR3 protein: CASRRTGATQYF
CDR3 DNA: TGTGCCAGCAGGCGGACAGGGGCGACCCAGTACTTC
D gene: TRBD1
clone size: .
V gene: TRBV6-5
J gene: TRBJ2-5

CDR3 protein: CASRVENTGELFF
CDR3 DNA: TGTGCCAGCAGAGTAGAGAACACCGGGGAGCTGTTTTTT
D gene: .
clone size: few
V gene: TRBV2
J gene: TRBJ2-2

CDR3 protein: CASSRQGSTDTQYF
CDR3 DNA: TGTGCCAGCAGCCGGCAGGGAAGCACAGATACGCAGTATTTT
D gene: .
clone size: many
V gene: TRBV7-2
J gene: TRBJ2-3

CDR3 protein: CATSVTGTGALFF
CDR3 DNA: TGTGCCACCAGCGTTACCGGGACAGGGGCCCTTTTCTTT
D gene: TRBD1
clone size: .
V gene: TRBV15
J gene: TRBJ1-1

CDR3 protein: CASSLSGGAGETQYF
CDR3 DNA: TGTGCCAGCAGCTTAAGCGGGGGGGCCGGAGAGACCCAGTACTTC
D gene: TRBD2
clone size: .
V gene: TRBV7-2
J gene: TRBJ2-5

CDR3 protein: CASTLLAGGRDEQFF
CDR3 DNA: TGTGCCAGCACCCTACTAGCGGGGGGGCGAGATGAGCAGTTCTTC
D gene: TRBD2
clone size: .
V gene: TRBV7-8
J gene: TRBJ2-1

CDR3 protein: CARARGVSNQPQHF
CDR3 DNA: TGTGCGCGCGCCCGTGGGGTAAGCAATCAGCCCCAGCATTTT
D gene: .
clone size: .
V gene: TRBV6-1
J gene: TRBJ1-5

CDR3 protein: CASSLDRKRNSPLHF
CDR3 DNA: TGTGCCAGCAGTTTAGACAGGAAAAGGAATTCACCCCTCCACTTT
D gene: .
clone size: .
V gene: TRBV27
J gene: TRBJ1-6

CDR3 protein: CSAPRGINLQGNEQFF
CDR3 DNA: TGCAGTGCCCCGAGGGGGATAAACCTCCAGGGCAATGAGCAGTTCTTC
D gene: .
clone size: .
V gene: TRBV20-1
J gene: TRBJ2-1

CDR3 protein: CASSFGTPVGEQFF
CDR3 DNA: TGTGCCAGCAGCTTCGGGACTCCTGTGGGTGAGCAGTTCTTC
D gene: .
clone size: .
V gene: TRBV7-2
J gene: TRBJ2-1

CDR3 protein: CASTPGRAGTGELFF
CDR3 DNA: TGTGCCAGCACCCCGGGGCGAGCGGGCACCGGGGAGCTGTTTTTT
D gene: .
clone size: few
V gene: TRBV7-6
J gene: TRBJ2-2

CDR3 protein: CASSQKDTTGAYNSPLHF
CDR3 DNA: TGCGCCAGCAGCCAAAAGGATACGACAGGGGCCTATAATTCACCCCTCCACTTT
D gene: TRBD1
clone size: .
V gene: TRBV4-1
J gene: TRBJ1-6

CDR3 protein: CASSLARRYSNQPQHF
CDR3 DNA: TGTGCCAGCAGCTTAGCCCGTAGATATAGCAATCAGCCCCAGCATTTT
D gene: .
clone size: few
V gene: TRBV7-8
J gene: TRBJ1-5

CDR3 protein: CASSSQRASYNEQFF
CDR3 DNA: TGTGCCAGCAGCTCCCAACGGGCCTCCTACAATGAGCAGTTCTTC
D gene: .
clone size: few
V gene: TRBV11-2
J gene: TRBJ2-1

CDR3 protein: CASSRPSETQYF
CDR3 DNA: TGTGCCAGCAGCCGGCCCAGCGAGACCCAGTACTTC
D gene: .
clone size: many
V gene: TRBV7-2
J gene: TRBJ2-5

CDR3 protein: CSASLLGTGRADTQYF
CDR3 DNA: TGCAGTGCTAGCCTTCTCGGGACAGGGAGGGCAGATACGCAGTATTTT
D gene: TRBD1
clone size: many
V gene: TRBV20-1
J gene: TRBJ2-3

CDR3 protein: CASSGREETQYF
CDR3 DNA: TGTGCCAGCAGTGGGCGGGAAGAGACCCAGTACTTC
D gene: .
clone size: .
V gene: TRBV6-2/TRBV6-3
J gene: TRBJ2-5

CDR3 protein: CASRDLDESALPVYGYTF
CDR3 DNA: TGTGCCAGCAGGGACTTGGACGAGTCGGCCCTACCAGTCTATGGCTACACCTTC
D gene: .
clone size: few
V gene: TRBV6-2/TRBV6-3
J gene: TRBJ1-2

CDR3 protein: CSARDSNGFVETQYF
CDR3 DNA: TGCAGTGCTAGAGATTCTAACGGGTTTGTGGAGACCCAGTACTTC
D gene: .
clone size: .
V gene: TRBV20-1
J gene: TRBJ2-5

CDR3 protein: CSARRRVFNSPLHF
CDR3 DNA: TGCAGTGCTAGAAGGAGGGTCTTTAATTCACCCCTCCACTTT
D gene: .
clone size: once
V gene: TRBV20-1
J gene: TRBJ1-6

CDR3 protein: CASPVSFGRDTYEQYF
CDR3 DNA: TGTGCCAGCCCTGTCTCATTCGGGAGGGACACCTACGAGCAGTACTTC
D gene: TRBD2
clone size: many
V gene: TRBV6-2/TRBV6-3
J gene: TRBJ2-7

CDR3 protein: CASSLTGFTDTQYF
CDR3 DNA: TGTGCCAGCAGCTTGACCGGATTCACAGATACGCAGTATTTT
D gene: .
clone size: .
V gene: TRBV7-9
J gene: TRBJ2-3

CDR3 protein: CASSLGVGDTLHF
CDR3 DNA: TGTGCCAGCAGCTTGGGGGTCGGGGATACCCTCCACTTT
D gene: .
clone size: .
V gene: TRBV5-5
J gene: TRBJ1-6

CDR3 protein: CASSLAATDRYGYTF
CDR3 DNA: TGTGCCAGCAGCTTAGCCGCGACAGATCGATATGGCTACACCTTC
D gene: .
clone size: few
V gene: TRBV7-9
J gene: TRBJ1-2

CDR3 protein: CASSHLAGEQYF
CDR3 DNA: TGTGCCAGCAGCCACCTAGCGGGGGAGCAGTATTTT
D gene: TRBD2
clone size: .
V gene: TRBV14
J gene: TRBJ2-3

CDR3 protein: CASSWGGRLYNEQFF
CDR3 DNA: TGTGCCAGCAGCTGGGGCGGGAGGCTATACAATGAGCAGTTCTTC
D gene: TRBD2
clone size: few
V gene: TRBV5-5
J gene: TRBJ2-1

CDR3 protein: CASRQTQMNTEAFF
CDR3 DNA: TGTGCCAGCAGACAGACCCAAATGAACACTGAAGCTTTCTTT
D gene: .
clone size: .
V gene: TRBV6-6
J gene: TRBJ1-1

CDR3 protein: CATNFRWGAYNQPQHF
CDR3 DNA: TGTGCCACCAACTTCCGTTGGGGGGCTTACAATCAGCCCCAGCATTTT
D gene: .
clone size: .
V gene: TRBV19
J gene: TRBJ1-5

CDR3 protein: CASSYSGQGAGGYTF
CDR3 DNA: TGTGCCAGCAGTTACTCTGGACAGGGGGCGGGTGGCTACACCTTC
D gene: TRBD1
clone size: .
V gene: TRBV6-6
J gene: TRBJ1-2